A single sample is the source of the 17 T cell receptor beta chains below, sequenced in a study of blood T cell repertoires in COVID-19. Sequencing was performed with immunoSEQ multiplex PCR; in TCRdb, only in-frame clones are kept and a portion is missing. The repertoire includes some 170,000 clones, roughly 85% of them detected once, and more than 5.5% sits in the top ten. Sequenced input: PBMCs or T cells enriched from blood (not recorded which). All receptors come from a man in his forties who had recovered from COVID-19.

The rearrangement joins TRBV14 to TRBJ2-3, with 9 bases identical to TRBD1. The germline V gene encodes CDR1 SGHDN and CDR2 FVKESK. Trimming cost V 4 bases and J 2 bases; bases outside gene matches: 7. This CDR3 has 16 residues. The CDR3 nucleotides are TGTGCCAGCAGCCCCGGACAGGGGCCTTACACAGATACGCAGTATTTT. Protein sequence: CASSPGQGPYTDTQYF.

This clone was detected a few times. The chain has TRBV6-1 and TRBJ2-7; TRBD1 agrees at 8 bases. From germline, CDR1 is MNHNS and CDR2 SASEGT. V dropped 3 bases and J dropped 0; count of bases not matched to a gene: 1. CDR3 length: 14 amino acids. The CDR3 sequence is CASSEDRDSYEQYF. The CDR3, as DNA: TGTGCCAGCAGTGAGGACAGGGACTCCTACGAGCAGTACTTC.

The V gene is TRBV30, the J gene TRBJ2-2, with TRBD1 as a possible D gene (5 bases). This CDR3 spans 16 amino acids. V was shortened by 0 bases and J by 2 bases, with 13 bases between the two germline ends. CDR1 and CDR2 from the germline V gene are GTSNPN and SVGIG (reference sequence). CDR3 nucleotides: TGTGCCTGGAGTGTATTTGGGCAGGGTAACACCGGGGAGCTGTTTTTT. This codes for CAWSVFGQGNTGELFF.

This clone was observed a few times. The rearrangement joins TRBV5-1 to TRBJ2-5; D possibly corresponds to TRBD2 (6 bases). There are 15 residues in the CDR3. The V end lost 4 bases, the J end lost 4 bases, and 17 bases lay between the germline ends. The germline CDR1 and CDR2 sequences are SGHRS and YFSETQ. The CDR3: CASSPQGGPGETQYF. The DNA for the CDR3 is TGCGCCAGCAGCCCGCAAGGAGGGCCGGGAGAGACCCAGTACTTC.

The chain links TRBV28 to TRBJ2-5, with D maybe TRBD2 (6 bases). Trimming cost V 4 bases and J 0 bases, with 18 bases left between them. The CDR3 extends over 17 amino acids. The germline CDR1 and CDR2 sequences are MDHEN and SYDVKM. The CDR3 here is CASSSGGSASDQETQYF. CDR3 nucleotide sequence: TGTGCCAGCAGTTCTGGGGGGAGCGCCTCGGACCAAGAGACCCAGTACTTC.

The rearrangement links TRBV11-2 to TRBJ1-6; no reliable D call. V lost 1 base and J 5 bases, leaving 18 bases between the germline ends. Germline V gives CDR1 SGHAT, CDR2 FQNNGV. This CDR3 region has 18 residues. Here the CDR3 reads CASSLVARSRMNNSPLHF. The CDR3 DNA follows: TGTGCCAGCAGCTTAGTCGCCAGATCTCGTATGAATAATTCACCCCTCCACTTT.

This chain connects TRBV11-2 to TRBJ2-7; D possibly corresponds to TRBD2 (5 bases). V gave up 8 bases and J gave up 2 bases, with 19 bases separating them. The V gene's germline CDR1 is SGHAT and CDR2 FQNNGV. The CDR3 extends over 15 amino acids. The CDR3 region has the DNA TGTGCCAGCCGAGCTTGGCGGGCAGCCGCCTACGAGCAGTACTTC. It is translated as CASRAWRAAAYEQYF.

The chain uses TRBV19 and TRBJ1-1; possible D gene TRBD1, 6 bases. The CDR3 is made up of 15 amino acids. Germline V gene data show CDR1 as LNHDA and CDR2 as SQIVND (reference sequence). V lost 6 bases to trimming and J lost 0 bases, with 14 bases between them. CDR3 sequence (DNA): TGTGCCAGTAGCTTTCAGGGGAGTCTGAACACTGAAGCTTTCTTT. This codes for CASSFQGSLNTEAFF.

V gene TRBV25-1 combines with J gene TRBJ1-1; the D gene is possibly TRBD1 (6 bases). V was clipped by 2 bases and J by 1 base, with 14 bases between them. This CDR3 is built from 16 residues. Germline CDR1 MGHDK, CDR2 SYGVNS. The CDR3, as DNA: TGTGCCAGCAGTGAACTAGGGGGGGGACAGAACACTGAAGCTTTCTTT. This gives the protein CASSELGGGQNTEAFF.

The CDR3 sequence: CASSSPVSYEQYF. CDR3 nucleotide sequence: TGTGCCAGCAGCTCTCCCGTCTCCTACGAGCAGTACTTC. The chain combines TRBV7-9 with TRBJ2-7; no clear D. The CDR3 extends over 13 amino acids. CDR1 SEHNR and CDR2 FQNEAQ come from the germline V gene (reference sequence). V lost 4 bases and J lost 0, with 7 bases in between.

The J gene is TRBJ2-7, the V gene TRBV7-2; unclear D gene. Germline V gives CDR1 SGHTA, CDR2 FQGNSA. The V end lost 1 base, the J end lost 3 bases, and 16 bases lay between the germline ends. CDR3 length: 16 residues. The CDR3 bases are TGTGCCAGCAGCTTAGAGTTCCCCAGATCCGTCTACGAGCAGTACTTC. Amino acid sequence: CASSLEFPRSVYEQYF.

This chain uses TRBV2 with TRBJ2-7; 9 positions agree with TRBD1. Germline CDR1 is SNHLY and CDR2 is FYNNEI. This CDR3 has 15 amino acids. V shed 5 bases and J 2 bases; nucleotides not matched to a gene: 7. CDR3 sequence: CASSTAGTGTYEQYF. Here the CDR3 DNA reads TGTGCCAGCAGTACCGCCGGGACAGGGACCTACGAGCAGTACTTC. Supplemented by reference TRBV2 and TRBJ2-7, the full variable domain reads EPEVTQTPSHQVTQMGQEVILRCVPISNHLYFYWYRQILGQKVEFLVSFYNNEISEKSEIFDDQFSVERPDGSNFTLKIRSTKLEDSAMYFCASSTAGTGTYEQYFGPGTRLTVT.

CDR3 region: CAHQLDRVEAFF. The CDR3 coding sequence is TGTGCCCACCAGTTAGACAGAGTTGAAGCTTTCTTT. The chain combines TRBV30 with TRBJ1-1; maybe TRBD1 (5 bases). The CDR3 consists of 12 residues. V gave up 8 bases and J gave up 7 bases, with 17 bases separating them. Germline V gene sequence: CDR1 GTSNPN, CDR2 SVGIG (reference sequence).

The chain employs TRBV6-5 and TRBJ2-3, with 9 bases lining up with TRBD1. This CDR3 region has 15 residues. The V and J ends lost 1 base and 5 bases, in that order; junction bases with no gene match: 4. The V gene's germline CDR1 is MNHEY and CDR2 SVGAGI. CDR3 residues: CASSYLQGAGDTQYF. As DNA, the CDR3 is TGTGCCAGCAGTTACTTACAGGGGGCGGGAGATACGCAGTATTTT.

Here the CDR3 DNA reads TGCAGCGTCCTCAGGGGGCCAGATACGCAGTATTTT. Translation gives CSVLRGPDTQYF. The rearrangement uses TRBV29-1 and TRBJ2-3; the match to TRBD1 covers 8 bases. The CDR3 has 12 residues. J lost 4 bases, V lost 6 bases, and 3 bases had no gene match. Germline V gives CDR1 SQVTM, CDR2 ANQGSEA.

V gene TRBV30 combines with J gene TRBJ1-5; 7 bases line up with TRBD1. This CDR3 contains 14 residues. Germline CDR1 GTSNPN, CDR2 SVGIG (reference sequence). J gave up 3 bases and V 0 bases, and 2 bases lay outside the gene matches. The CDR3 region is CAWSVGTDNQPQHF. The CDR3 DNA follows: TGTGCCTGGAGTGTAGGGACAGACAATCAGCCCCAGCATTTT.

The V and J genes are TRBV28 and TRBJ2-5, with D tentatively TRBD1 (6 bases). CDR1 and CDR2 (germline): MDHEN, SYDVKM. The CDR3 has 14 residues. Deletions cut 5 bases from V and 5 bases from J, with 15 bases between. The CDR3 sequence: CASSPQGSWETQYF. CDR3 in DNA: TGTGCCAGCAGTCCTCAGGGGTCTTGGGAGACCCAGTACTTC. The full variable domain, in which reference TRBV28 and TRBJ2-5 provide the parts outside the CDR3, is DVKVTQSSRYLVKRTGEKVFLECVQDMDHENMFWYRQDPGLGLRLIYFSYDVKMKEKGDIPEGYSVSREKKERFSLILESASTNQTSMYLCASSPQGSWETQYFGPGTRLLVL.